The 26 T cell receptor beta chains listed next were all sequenced from one sample in a study of naive and memory T cell subsets. A UMI-containing oligonucleotide was joined by 3' ligation to the TCR cDNA template. The SP2 primer and nested alpha and beta constant region primers amplified ligated cDNA in four rounds. From the 5' RACE reads, TCRdb called clonotypes with MiXCR, one entry per CDR3 protein. The table has 57,000 or so distinct CDR3 sequences, roughly 7% seen once. The receptor source for this set is a male donor in good health.

This chain connects TRBV5-1 to TRBJ2-5; TRBD2 matches at 12 bases. Germline V gene sequence: CDR1 SGHRS, CDR2 YFSETQ. Losses at the gene ends were 4 bases for V and 1 base for J; bases not matched to a gene: 2. The CDR3 covers 15 residues. The CDR3 DNA reads TGCGCCAGCAGCCCGACTAGCGGGGGCCAAGAGACCCAGTACTTC. Translating it yields CASSPTSGGQETQYF.

The chain has TRBV3-1 and TRBJ2-3; D uncertain. V lost 3 bases and J 5 bases, leaving 9 bases between the germline ends. This CDR3 has 13 residues. Looked up from germline, CDR1 is LGHDT and CDR2 is YNNKEL (reference sequence). The CDR3 spells CASSQGRGDTQYF. CDR3 nucleotide sequence: TGTGCCAGCAGCCAGGGCCGAGGAGATACGCAGTATTTT.

V is TRBV18 and J is TRBJ1-1; tentative D call: TRBD1 (5 bases). The V and J ends lost 3 bases and 5 bases respectively, with 13 bases between them. The germline gives CDR1 KGHSH, CDR2 LQKENI. The CDR3 has 14 residues. The CDR3 sequence: CASSPTEGWTEAFF. As DNA, the CDR3 is TGTGCCAGCTCACCCACGGAGGGGTGGACTGAAGCTTTCTTT.

This clonotype was seen at least ten times. The chain carries TRBV29-1 and TRBJ2-3; 10 bases are shared with TRBD2. This CDR3 contains 15 residues. Per germline, CDR1 SQVTM and CDR2 ANQGSEA. After removal of 0 bases from V and 6 bases from J, the junction contained 6 bases not matched to a gene. The CDR3 sequence is CSVEDRAGGADTQYF. CDR3 in DNA: TGCAGCGTTGAAGATCGAGCGGGGGGGGCTGATACGCAGTATTTT.

This chain links TRBV14 with TRBJ2-5, with 7 bases identical to TRBD1. In germline, CDR1 is SGHDN, CDR2 FVKESK. This CDR3 is 17 amino acids long. Trimming took 0 bases from V and 0 from J; bases not matched to a gene: 7. CDR3 amino acids: CASSQDRRTGDQETQYF. The CDR3 coding sequence is TGTGCCAGCAGCCAAGATAGGAGGACAGGAGACCAAGAGACCCAGTACTTC.

This clonotype has more than one count but fewer than ten. The chain employs TRBV5-5 and TRBJ2-7; D call uncertain. The CDR3 length is 11 residues. V was clipped by 4 bases and J by 3 bases, with 5 bases between them. CDR1 and CDR2 (germline): SGHKS, YYEKEE (reference sequence). As DNA, the CDR3 is TGTGCCAGCAGCACGGACTACGAGCAGTACTTC. Its translation is CASSTDYEQYF.

Only a few counts were recorded for this clonotype. V gene TRBV2 combines with J gene TRBJ2-3; possibly TRBD2 for D (6 bases). Germline V CDR1 and CDR2: SNHLY, FYNNEI. V dropped 3 bases and J dropped 2 bases, with 12 bases sitting between them. The CDR3 has 15 amino acids. CDR3 in amino acids: CASSDGGTITDTQYF. The CDR3 DNA reads as TGTGCCAGCAGTGATGGGGGGACCATCACAGATACGCAGTATTTT.

The chain has TRBV10-3 and TRBJ1-5; weak D call: TRBD1 (6 bases). CDR3 length: 14 residues. V gave up 4 bases and J gave up 6 bases, with 13 bases separating them. The V gene's germline CDR1 is ENHRY and CDR2 SYGVKD. CDR3 protein: CAISAPGAGQPQHF. As DNA, the CDR3 is TGTGCCATCAGTGCTCCAGGGGCGGGTCAGCCCCAGCATTTT.

This clonotype came up many times. The rearrangement uses TRBV20-1 and TRBJ2-6; D is perhaps TRBD1 or TRBD2 (6 bases each). CDR3 length equals 15 residues. Trimming left V 3 bases short and J 0 bases short, with 9 bases between. CDR1 is DFQATT and CDR2 is SNEGSKA in the germline V gene (reference sequence). The CDR3 nucleotides read TGCAGTGCTAGGGAGGGGGGCTCTGGGGCCAACGTCCTGACTTTC. Translation: CSAREGGSGANVLTF.

At least ten counts were recorded for this clonotype. The V and J genes are TRBV20-1 and TRBJ2-6; perhaps TRBD2 as D (7 bases). Germline lookup yields CDR1 DFQATT and CDR2 SNEGSKA (reference sequence). CDR3 size: 12 residues. V was pared by 6 bases and J by 9 bases, with 12 bases between. CDR3 nucleotides: TGCAGTGCAAGGGGGGGTGGCAACGTCCTGACTTTC. The encoded protein is CSARGGGNVLTF.

This clonotype occurred a few times. The chain recombines TRBV7-8 with TRBJ2-1; D might be TRBD2 (6 bases). The CDR3 extends over 14 amino acids. Trimming shortened V by 5 bases and J by 3 bases, and 11 bases separated the two germline ends. Germline assignment: CDR1 SGHVS and CDR2 FQNEAQ. As DNA, the CDR3 is TGTGCCAGCAGCCGCGGGACTGACTACAATGAGCAGTTCTTC. As protein: CASSRGTDYNEQFF.

The chain carries TRBV19 and TRBJ1-5, with D perhaps matching TRBD1 (6 bases). Trimming left V 3 bases short and J 0 bases short, with 9 bases between. CDR3 length: 15 residues. The germline CDR1 and CDR2 sequences are LNHDA and SQIVND (reference sequence). The CDR3: CASSMRTDSNQPQHF. CDR3 nucleotide sequence: TGTGCCAGTAGTATGAGGACAGATAGCAATCAGCCCCAGCATTTT. The full variable domain, in which reference TRBV19 and TRBJ1-5 provide the parts outside the CDR3, is DGGITQSPKYLFRKEGQNVTLSCEQNLNHDAMYWYRQDPGQGLRLIYYSQIVNDFQKGDIAEGYSVSREKKESFPLTVTSAQKNPTAFYLCASSMRTDSNQPQHFGDGTRLSIL.

This clonotype appeared many times. The V and J genes are TRBV12-3 or TRBV12-4 and TRBJ2-7; TRBD2 agrees at 10 bases. This CDR3 region has 16 residues. The ends lost 1 base at V and 2 bases at J; junction bases unmatched: 5. CDR3 nucleotide sequence: TGTGCCAGCAGTTTAGTCCCTAGCGGGAGTACCTACGAGCAGTACTTC. This codes for CASSLVPSGSTYEQYF.

This clonotype was counted ten times or more. The rearrangement joins TRBV7-9 to TRBJ2-2, with 7 bases fitting TRBD2. CDR1 SEHNR and CDR2 FQNEAQ come from the germline V gene (reference sequence). The V and J ends lost 8 bases and 4 bases, in that order; junction bases with no gene match: 4. The CDR3 covers 13 residues. The CDR3 DNA reads TGTGCCAGCGCGGGAGATGGCACCGGGGAGCTGTTTTTT. Its protein product is CASAGDGTGELFF.

This clonotype was seen many times. The V and J genes are TRBV12-3 or TRBV12-4 and TRBJ1-1; no clear D. The CDR3 runs 13 residues. Trimming took 0 bases from V and 7 from J, leaving 9 bases between them. This chain's CDR3 is CASSLAPGGEAFF. The CDR3 region has the DNA TGTGCCAGCAGTTTAGCGCCGGGTGGTGAAGCTTTCTTT.

The chain recombines TRBV5-1 with TRBJ2-3, with D unclear. Trimming took 3 bases from V and 2 from J, leaving 7 bases between them. Germline assignment: CDR1 SGHRS and CDR2 YFSETQ. The CDR3 runs 13 residues. In DNA, the CDR3 is TGCGCCAGCAGCTCTCCACCCACAGATACGCAGTATTTT. Protein product: CASSSPPTDTQYF.

This clonotype came up a few times. This rearrangement joins TRBV7-9 to TRBJ1-1, with D perhaps TRBD1 (5 bases). The germline V and J ends were trimmed by 6 bases and 8 bases, with 13 bases remaining between them. The CDR3 totals 12 residues. Germline loops: CDR1 SEHNR, CDR2 FQNEAQ (reference sequence). CDR3 DNA sequence: TGTGCCAGCAGATATGGGGCCGGGGAAGCTTTCTTT. This translates into CASRYGAGEAFF.

This clonotype was counted at least ten times. One junction end does not reproduce the germline sequence, and a read error may be involved. The V and J genes are TRBV4-2 and TRBJ2-1; D may be TRBD2 (5 bases). CDR3 length: 12 residues. Germline assignment: CDR1 LGHNA and CDR2 YNFKEQ. As DNA, the CDR3 is TGTGCCAGCAGCCATTCCAGCCGTCCGGAGGTCTTC. This sequence encodes CASSHSSRPEVF.

This clonotype was observed at least ten times. The DNA of the CDR3 is TGTGCCAGCACTAATGGGGGCTTCCAAGAGACCCAGTACTTC. Amino acid sequence: CASTNGGFQETQYF. V and J are TRBV6-6 and TRBJ2-5; D may be TRBD1 (6 bases). The germline V and J ends were trimmed by 7 bases and 1 base, with 13 bases remaining between them. CDR3 length: 14 residues. Germline CDR1 MNHNY, CDR2 SVGAGI (reference sequence).

This sequence joins TRBV20-1 and TRBJ2-5, with 8 bases identical to TRBD1. The CDR3 has 15 amino acids. Trimming at V came to 1 base and at J to 0 bases, leaving 4 bases not matched to a gene. Germline-derived CDR1 and CDR2 are DFQATT and SNEGSKA (reference sequence). CDR3 sequence: CSARVWDRNQETQYF. For the CDR3, the DNA is TGCAGTGCTAGAGTTTGGGACAGGAACCAAGAGACCCAGTACTTC.

This chain joins TRBV5-4 and TRBJ2-1, with 7 bases identical to TRBD2. The CDR3 loop spans 15 amino acids. V shed 1 base, J shed 1 base, and the junction held 2 bases outside the gene matches. CDR1 is SGHNT, CDR2 YYREEE, per germline (reference sequence). The CDR3: CASSLYSGSYNEQFF. The DNA of the CDR3 is TGTGCCAGCAGCTTGTATAGCGGGTCCTACAATGAGCAGTTCTTC.

The CDR3 DNA reads TGCGCCAGCAGACTGGCAGACGAGCAAGGGCAGTACTTC. As protein: CASRLADEQGQYF. The chain uses TRBV5-1 and TRBJ2-7; D gene unclear. CDR3 length equals 13 residues. Germline assignment: CDR1 SGHRS and CDR2 YFSETQ. Trimming removed 5 bases from V and 9 bases from J, with 18 bases in between.

A few counts support this clonotype. The genes are TRBV27 and TRBJ2-3, with 12 bases aligning to TRBD2. This CDR3 has 17 amino acids. J lost 5 bases, V lost 0 bases, and 6 bases had no gene match. Germline V gene data show CDR1 as MNHEY and CDR2 as SMNVEV (reference sequence). The CDR3 here is CASSLSGGLAGGDTQYF. For the CDR3, the DNA is TGTGCCAGCAGTTTATCGGGGGGACTAGCGGGTGGAGATACGCAGTATTTT.

In its sample, this clonotype was seen many times. One end of the junction varies from germline; a read error may be responsible. The chain recombines TRBV29-1 with TRBJ2-1; 10 bases are a match to TRBD2. The CDR3 sequence is 13 residues long. Germline lookup yields CDR1 SQVTM and CDR2 ANQGSEA. CDR3 sequence: CSVILHSGRTGIF. The CDR3, as DNA: TGCAGCGTGATCCTTCATAGCGGGAGGACCGGGATCTTC.

In this sample, this clonotype turned up a few times. The chain carries TRBV6-5 and TRBJ2-3; 12 bases match TRBD2. With V trimmed by 4 bases and J by 4 bases, 6 bases remained unmatched. Germline V gene lookup returns CDR1 MNHEY and CDR2 SVGAGI. The CDR3 is made up of 16 amino acids. As DNA, the CDR3 is TGTGCCAGCAGTTCGACTAGCGGGAGAGCGGCAGATACGCAGTATTTT. This translates into CASSSTSGRAADTQYF.

This rearrangement joins TRBV5-1 to TRBJ2-3; 13 bases are shared with TRBD2. The length of the CDR3 is 16 residues. Germline V CDR1 and CDR2: SGHRS, YFSETQ. V was pared by 4 bases and J by 4 bases, with 6 bases of the junction left unmatched. CDR3 nucleotides: TGCGCCAGCAGCCCCCGACTAGCGGGAGGATCAGATACGCAGTATTTT. Translated: CASSPRLAGGSDTQYF.